This is a list of T cell receptor beta chains from one sample in a study of beta chain features in type 1 diabetes. Sequenced by immunoSEQ multiplex PCR; TCRdb stores in-frame clones only, minus some. Among some 150,000 clones listed, 13% were seen once. The source material was central memory CD4+ T cells from blood. The receptors stem from a man aged 18-30 years with type 1 diabetes. CDR3s leave out the opening cysteine and the closing phenylalanine or tryptophan.

V gene: TRBV11-2; CDR3 protein: ASSLPRADTQY
V gene: TRBV29-1; CDR3 protein: SGLGFDEQF
V gene: TRBV7-8; CDR3 protein: ASSSGLGNGANVLT
V gene: TRBV15; CDR3 protein: ATSLDRGYGEAF
V gene: TRBV7-9; CDR3 protein: ASSREETQY
V gene: TRBV5-6; CDR3 protein: ASSVNQGSEQF
V gene: TRBV7-2; CDR3 protein: ASSLPALTQY
V gene: TRBV7-2; CDR3 protein: ASSLETYGYT
V gene: TRBV6-5; CDR3 protein: ASSYSLGAAYNEQF
V gene: TRBV5-1; CDR3 protein: ASRTTGDISYEQY
V gene: TRBV30; CDR3 protein: AWSVGLGPSSGNTIY
V gene: TRBV30; CDR3 protein: AWSATGYGANVLT
V gene: TRBV10-3; CDR3 protein: AISTRLTGFDEQY
V gene: TRBV2; CDR3 protein: ASSEQGGEPDTQY
V gene: TRBV29-1; CDR3 protein: RVRGLAVQGAQY
V gene: TRBV5-1; CDR3 protein: ASSLGTEPFAYGYT
V gene: TRBV5-4; CDR3 protein: ASSLVGAGSIQY
V gene: TRBV14; CDR3 protein: ASSQEIWDVIQY
V gene: TRBV7-2; CDR3 protein: ASSTQGTKQPQH
V gene: TRBV19; CDR3 protein: ASSIRGTGANVLT
V gene: TRBV18; CDR3 protein: ASSPWKGSYNEQF
V gene: TRBV6-5; CDR3 protein: ASSRQGTANEKLF
V gene: TRBV30; CDR3 protein: AWRYGGTEAF
V gene: TRBV4-1; CDR3 protein: ASSQDRRGPTNEKLF
V gene: TRBV14; CDR3 protein: ASSRNPGHLNEKLF
V gene: TRBV30; CDR3 protein: AWSGGSGNTIY
V gene: TRBV30; CDR3 protein: ACSPPGTGNYGYT
V gene: TRBV20-1; CDR3 protein: SATSAGQF
V gene: TRBV6-5; CDR3 protein: ASSYTTNRVHGYT
V gene: TRBV7-2; CDR3 protein: ASSRTGQTTYEQY
V gene: TRBV10-3; CDR3 protein: AISRGSQETQY
V gene: TRBV5-4; CDR3 protein: ASSLAPGGEQY
V gene: TRBV7-2; CDR3 protein: ASRGSREVETQY
V gene: TRBV19; CDR3 protein: ASRISGAQETQY
V gene: TRBV4-2; CDR3 protein: ASSQGTTNEKLF
V gene: TRBV28; CDR3 protein: ASSYPGLPETQY
V gene: TRBV7-8; CDR3 protein: ASSLAGGVSSPLH
V gene: TRBV5-1; CDR3 protein: ASSLDRSSYEQY
V gene: TRBV18; CDR3 protein: ASSPSSHVNNQPQH
V gene: TRBV4-2; CDR3 protein: ASSQEVRGRGGEQY
V gene: TRBV15; CDR3 protein: ATSRVAGRSNQPQH
V gene: TRBV29-1; CDR3 protein: SVPTGSNEKLF
V gene: TRBV5-4; CDR3 protein: ASSLLAGRETQY
V gene: TRBV5-1; CDR3 protein: ASSLGQGKETQY
V gene: TRBV18; CDR3 protein: ASSPPGISQNTEAF